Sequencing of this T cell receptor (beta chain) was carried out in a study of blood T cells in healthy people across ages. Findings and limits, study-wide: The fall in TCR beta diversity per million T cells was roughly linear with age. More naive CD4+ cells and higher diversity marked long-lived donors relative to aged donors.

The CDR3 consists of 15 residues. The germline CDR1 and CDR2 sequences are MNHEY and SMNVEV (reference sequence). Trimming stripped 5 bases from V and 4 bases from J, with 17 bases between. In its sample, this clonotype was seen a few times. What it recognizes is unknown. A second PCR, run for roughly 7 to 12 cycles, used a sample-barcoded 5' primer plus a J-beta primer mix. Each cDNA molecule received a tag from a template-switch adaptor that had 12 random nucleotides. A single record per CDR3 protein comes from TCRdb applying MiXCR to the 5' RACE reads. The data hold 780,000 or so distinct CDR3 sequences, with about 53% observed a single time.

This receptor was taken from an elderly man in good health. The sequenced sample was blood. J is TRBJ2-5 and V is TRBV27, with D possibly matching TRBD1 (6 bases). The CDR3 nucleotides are TGTGCCAGCAGTAAAACGGTGGGGGCTAGAGAGACCCAGTACTTC. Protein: CASSKTVGARETQYF.